This TCR beta chain was sequenced during a study of OX40 agonist ivuxolimab in advanced cancers. About the investigation overall: Ivuxolimab, which targeted the costimulatory receptor OX40 (CD134), was an agonistic, fully human IgG2 monoclonal antibody. Intravenous ivuxolimab was administered to patients every 2 weeks at six dose levels: 0.01, 0.1, 0.3, 1.5, 3 and 10 mg/kg. Of the approximately 50 patients in dose escalation, 19 had hepatocellular carcinoma, approximately 15 had melanoma, 9 had renal cell carcinoma and 9 had head and neck cancer. In the dose-escalation cohort, around four fifths of patients were male, and the mean age was approximately 60 years with a range of about 23 to 79. Patients were allowed to have had prior anti-PD-1, anti-PD-L1 or anti-CTLA-4 therapy, and around two fifths of the dose-escalation patients had been treated with checkpoint inhibitors. Partial responses were achieved by three dose-escalation patients, of whom one had hepatocellular carcinoma and two had cutaneous melanoma. The point of sequencing TCRbeta in the periphery was to test whether ivuxolimab changed TCR sequence diversity and drove clonal T-cell expansion. The monotherapy dose-escalation portion (N ≈ 50 patients) of the phase I ivuxolimab trial is reported in the paper.

Patients with a history of autoimmune disease or receiving systemic immunosuppression were excluded from the trial. In every dose cohort, peripheral blood was drawn for TCR sequencing at baseline, cycle 4 day 1, and cycle 7 day 1. Samples came from an open-label, multicenter, first-in-human phase I dose-escalation trial of ivuxolimab. Adults with locally advanced or metastatic melanoma, renal cell carcinoma, hepatocellular carcinoma or head and neck squamous cell carcinoma were enrolled in the trial. Before TCR sequencing, CD4+ T cells and CD8+ T cells from peripheral blood were sorted into separate populations. To sequence the TCRbeta CDR3 region, genomic DNA was isolated from the sorted cells. The immunoSEQ Assay was used to sequence the TCRbeta CDR3 regions. The table was pulled from immuneACCESS by TCRdb, which kept in-frame rearrangements only. Such tables lose some clones; where checked, under half of the loss comes from unresolved V genes, and the rest has no known cause. This sample is represented by about 82,000 clones; over 80% of them were singletons. The ten biggest clones cover approximately 0.78% of the sample.

The paper's findings and limits, for the study overall: After ivuxolimab, CD8+ T cells had more expanded clones than CD4+ T cells on average. Low levels of normalized T-cell clonal expansion were also seen in some patients who did not respond. At doses of 0.1 to 3.0 mg/kg, clonal expansion of both CD4+ and CD8+ T cells in blood was seen between baseline and week 6. Which antigens the clonally expanded peripheral T cells were specific for was not determined. In the 0.1-3.0 mg/kg groups, partial responders had among the lowest normalized peripheral clonal expansion, particularly in CD8+ T cells.

Clipping removes 4 bases from V and 4 bases from J, with 9 as the unmatched junction base count. In the germline V gene, CDR1 corresponds to MGHDK and CDR2 to SYGVNS. From the cysteine up to the phenylalanine, the CDR3 has a length of 15 residues. Only the CDR3 DNA stays, 45 bases, in frame from base 1. Concerning this clone itself: Its target antigen remains unknown. No much larger clone is present one base from it, and per-base qualities are unavailable.

The chain is made from TRBV25-1 and TRBJ2-5, and TRBD1 aligns with 7 junction nucleotides. The sample consisted of CD4+ or CD8+ T cells sorted from blood, taken in a trial of the OX40 agonist ivuxolimab. The receptor was isolated from an adult with an advanced solid tumor such as melanoma, head and neck, liver or kidney cancer. The CDR3 region has the sequence CASSGLRQGPETQYF. The sequence in DNA is TGTGCCAGCAGTGGCCTTAGACAGGGCCCAGAGACCCAGTACTTC.